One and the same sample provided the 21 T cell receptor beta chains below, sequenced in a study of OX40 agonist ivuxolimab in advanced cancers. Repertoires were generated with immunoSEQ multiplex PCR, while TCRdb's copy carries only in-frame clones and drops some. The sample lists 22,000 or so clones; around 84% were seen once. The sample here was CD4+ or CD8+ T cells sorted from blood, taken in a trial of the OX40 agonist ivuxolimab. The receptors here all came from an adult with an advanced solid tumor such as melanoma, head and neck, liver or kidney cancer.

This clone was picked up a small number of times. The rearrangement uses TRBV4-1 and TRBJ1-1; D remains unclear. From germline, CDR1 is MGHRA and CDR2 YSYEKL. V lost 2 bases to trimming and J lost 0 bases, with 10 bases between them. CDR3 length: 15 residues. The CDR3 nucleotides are TGCGCCAGCAGCCAATTCGAGACCATGAACACTGAAGCTTTCTTT. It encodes CASSQFETMNTEAFF.

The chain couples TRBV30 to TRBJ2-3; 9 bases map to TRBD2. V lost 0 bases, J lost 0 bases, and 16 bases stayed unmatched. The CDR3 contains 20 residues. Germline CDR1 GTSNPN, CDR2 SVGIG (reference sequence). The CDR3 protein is CAWSVSVQREVPSSTDTQYF. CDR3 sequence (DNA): TGTGCCTGGAGTGTTTCTGTACAGCGGGAGGTGCCGTCTAGCACAGATACGCAGTATTTT.

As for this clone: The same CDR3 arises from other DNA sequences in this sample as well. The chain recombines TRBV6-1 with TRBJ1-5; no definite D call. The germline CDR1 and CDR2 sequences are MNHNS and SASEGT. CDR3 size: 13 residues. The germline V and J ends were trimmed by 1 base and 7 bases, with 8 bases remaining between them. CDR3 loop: CASSEGGWQPQHF. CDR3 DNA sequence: TGTGCCAGCAGTGAAGGTGGGTGGCAGCCCCAGCATTTT.

CDR3 protein: CASSLFTGPYNEQFF. As DNA, the CDR3 is TGTGCCAGCAGCTTATTTACAGGGCCCTACAATGAGCAGTTCTTC. V gene TRBV7-9 combines with J gene TRBJ2-1; perhaps TRBD1 as D (6 bases). The germline CDR1 and CDR2 sequences are SEHNR and FQNEAQ (reference sequence). The CDR3 has 15 amino acids. The germline V and J ends were trimmed by 2 bases and 2 bases, with 10 bases remaining between them.

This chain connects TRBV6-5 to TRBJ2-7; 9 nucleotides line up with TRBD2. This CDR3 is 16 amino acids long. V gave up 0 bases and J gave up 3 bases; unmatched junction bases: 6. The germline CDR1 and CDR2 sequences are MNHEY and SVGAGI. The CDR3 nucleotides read TGTGCCAGCAGTTACTCGTTGGATAGCGGGAGCTACGAGCAGTACTTC. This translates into CASSYSLDSGSYEQYF.

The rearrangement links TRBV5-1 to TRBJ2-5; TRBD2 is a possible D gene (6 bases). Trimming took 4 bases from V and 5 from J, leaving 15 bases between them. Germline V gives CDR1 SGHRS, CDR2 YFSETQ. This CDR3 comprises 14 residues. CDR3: CASSAETRQETQYF. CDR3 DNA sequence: TGCGCCAGCAGCGCGGAGACTAGACAGGAGACCCAGTACTTC.

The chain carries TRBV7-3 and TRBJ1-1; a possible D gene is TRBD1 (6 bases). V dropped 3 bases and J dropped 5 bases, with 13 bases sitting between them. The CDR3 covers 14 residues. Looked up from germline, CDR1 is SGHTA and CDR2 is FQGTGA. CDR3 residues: CASSLAPQGTEAFF. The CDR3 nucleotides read TGTGCCAGCAGCTTGGCCCCCCAGGGGACTGAAGCTTTCTTT.

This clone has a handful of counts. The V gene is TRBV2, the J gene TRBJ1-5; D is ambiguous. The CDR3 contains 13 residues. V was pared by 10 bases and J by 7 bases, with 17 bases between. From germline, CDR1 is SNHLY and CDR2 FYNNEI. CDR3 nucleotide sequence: TGTGCCACCCAGGAGGCTAGCTCGCAGCCCCAGCATTTT. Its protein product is CATQEASSQPQHF.

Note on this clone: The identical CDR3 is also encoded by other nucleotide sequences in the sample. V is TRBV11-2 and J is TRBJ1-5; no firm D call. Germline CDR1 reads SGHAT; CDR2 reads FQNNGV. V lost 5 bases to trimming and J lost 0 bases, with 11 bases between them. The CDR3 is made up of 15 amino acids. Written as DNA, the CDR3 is TGTGCCAGCAGCCTAGGAGGTTATAGCAATCAGCCCCAGCATTTT. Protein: CASSLGGYSNQPQHF.

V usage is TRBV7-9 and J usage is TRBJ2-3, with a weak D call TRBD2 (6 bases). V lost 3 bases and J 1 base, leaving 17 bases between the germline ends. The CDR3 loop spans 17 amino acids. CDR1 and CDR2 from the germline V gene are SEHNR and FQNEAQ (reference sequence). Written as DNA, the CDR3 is TGTGCCAGCAGCTTGGGGGGACCCCAAGGGGGCACAGATACGCAGTATTTT. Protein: CASSLGGPQGGTDTQYF. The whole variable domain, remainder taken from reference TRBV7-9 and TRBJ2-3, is DTGVSQNPRHKITKRGQNVTFRCDPISEHNRLYWYRQTLGQGPEFLTYFQNEAQLEKSRLLSDRFSAERPKGSFSTLEIQRTEQGDSAMYLCASSLGGPQGGTDTQYFGPGTRLTVL.

The CDR3 sequence: CASSQGRTYEQYF. Here the CDR3 DNA reads TGTGCCAGTAGTCAGGGAAGAACCTACGAGCAGTACTTC. This chain joins TRBV19 and TRBJ2-7, with a possible D match to TRBD1 (5 bases). Germline V gene sequence: CDR1 LNHDA, CDR2 SQIVND (reference sequence). The V gene lost 5 bases and the J gene lost 2 bases, with 10 bases spanning the gap. The CDR3 runs 13 residues.

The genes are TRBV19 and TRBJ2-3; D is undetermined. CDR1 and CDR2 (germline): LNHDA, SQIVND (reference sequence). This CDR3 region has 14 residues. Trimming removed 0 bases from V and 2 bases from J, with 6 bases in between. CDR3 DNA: TGTGCCAGTAGTATAGACAGGATCACAGATACGCAGTATTTT. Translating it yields CASSIDRITDTQYF.

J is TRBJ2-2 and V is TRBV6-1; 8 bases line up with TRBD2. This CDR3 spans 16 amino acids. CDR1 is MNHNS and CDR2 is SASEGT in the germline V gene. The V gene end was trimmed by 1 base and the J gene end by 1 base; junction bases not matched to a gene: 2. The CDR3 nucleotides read TGTGCCAGCAGTGAAGGTACTAGCGGGAACACCGGGGAGCTGTTTTTT. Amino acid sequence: CASSEGTSGNTGELFF.

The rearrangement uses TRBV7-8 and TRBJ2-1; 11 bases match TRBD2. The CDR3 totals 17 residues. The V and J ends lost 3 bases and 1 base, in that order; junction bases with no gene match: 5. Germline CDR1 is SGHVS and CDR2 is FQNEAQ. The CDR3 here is CASSFSRLAGSYNEQFF. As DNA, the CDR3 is TGTGCCAGCAGCTTTTCGAGACTAGCGGGGTCCTACAATGAGCAGTTCTTC.

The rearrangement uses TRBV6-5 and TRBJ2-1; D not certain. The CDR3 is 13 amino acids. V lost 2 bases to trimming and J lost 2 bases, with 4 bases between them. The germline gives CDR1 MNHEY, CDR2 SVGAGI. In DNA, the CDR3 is TGTGCCAGCAGTTACGTACCCTACAATGAGCAGTTCTTC. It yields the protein CASSYVPYNEQFF.

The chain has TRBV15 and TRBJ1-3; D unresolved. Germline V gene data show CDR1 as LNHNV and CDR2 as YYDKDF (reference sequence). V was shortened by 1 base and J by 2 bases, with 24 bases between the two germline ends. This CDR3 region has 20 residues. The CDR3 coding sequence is TGTGCCACCAGCAGAGTACCACGATCCCCGATTCGGCCGGCTGGAAACACCATATATTTT. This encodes CATSRVPRSPIRPAGNTIYF.

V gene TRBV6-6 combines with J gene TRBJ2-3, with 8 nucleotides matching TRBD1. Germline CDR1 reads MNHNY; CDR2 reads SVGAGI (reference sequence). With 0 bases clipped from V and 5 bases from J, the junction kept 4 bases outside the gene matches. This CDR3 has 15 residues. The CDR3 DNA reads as TGTGCCAGCAGTTACTCGAGGACAGGGTTAGATACGCAGTATTTT. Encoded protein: CASSYSRTGLDTQYF.

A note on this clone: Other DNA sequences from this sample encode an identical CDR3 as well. The CDR3 DNA is TGTGCCAGCAGTTACGGGGGTAACTATGGCTACACCTTC. This encodes CASSYGGNYGYTF. The rearrangement links TRBV6-5 to TRBJ1-2, with D possibly matching TRBD1 (5 bases). From germline, CDR1 is MNHEY and CDR2 SVGAGI. Trimming stripped 2 bases from V and 1 base from J, with 5 bases between. CDR3 length: 13 amino acids.

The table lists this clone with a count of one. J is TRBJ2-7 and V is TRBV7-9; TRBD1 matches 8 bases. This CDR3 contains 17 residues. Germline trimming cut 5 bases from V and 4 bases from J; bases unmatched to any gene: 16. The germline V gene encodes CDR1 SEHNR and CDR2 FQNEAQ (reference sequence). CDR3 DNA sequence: TGTGCCAGCAGCCCTGCTCCCCCTGGCAGGGGGCTATACGAGCAGTACTTC. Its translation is CASSPAPPGRGLYEQYF.

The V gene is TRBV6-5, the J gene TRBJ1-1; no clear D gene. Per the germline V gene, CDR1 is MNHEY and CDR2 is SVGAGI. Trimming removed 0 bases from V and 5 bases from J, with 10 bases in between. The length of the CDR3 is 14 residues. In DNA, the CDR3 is TGTGCCAGCAGTTACTCGGAATACGGAACTGAAGCTTTCTTT. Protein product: CASSYSEYGTEAFF.

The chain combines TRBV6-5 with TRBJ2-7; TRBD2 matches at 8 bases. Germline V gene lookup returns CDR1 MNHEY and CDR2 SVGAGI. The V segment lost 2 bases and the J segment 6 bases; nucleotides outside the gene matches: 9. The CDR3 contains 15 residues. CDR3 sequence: CASSYGPGGLGEQYF. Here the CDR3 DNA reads TGTGCCAGCAGTTACGGTCCGGGAGGGTTGGGCGAGCAGTACTTC.